This T cell receptor beta chain was captured in a study of cytomegalovirus exposure and HLA in healthy donors. With 60 Vbeta and 13 Jbeta primers, the PCR was carried out. Original processing methods: Unique TCR beta chains totaled some 80 million in a later count, with about 11 million of them shared. TCRdb keeps only in-frame clones here, not all; method: immunoSEQ multiplex PCR. The V and J calls and the clone size are those of that table, but D and trimming were determined from the DNA. The sample lists some 200,000 clones; less than 80% were seen once. For this clone: Its antigen is not known.

Study-wide results and limits: In a later analysis, at a false discovery rate of 0.05, approximately 16,000 TCR beta sequences matched HLA alleles. In a later analysis, a genetic analysis reported fewer productive-TCR N-insertions in an Asian-associated ancestry cluster than the cohort average.

The CDR3 length is 17 residues. CDR1 and CDR2 from the germline V gene are SEHNR and FQNEAQ (reference sequence). Trimming left V 5 bases short and J 0 bases short, with 16 bases between. The receptor was derived from a man aged 40-49 years in good health and CMV-seronegative. The sequenced sample was PBMCs. V is TRBV7-9 and J is TRBJ1-4; D is unresolved. The CDR3 is CASSPLNRGATNEKLFF. Written as DNA, the CDR3 is TGTGCCAGCAGCCCATTAAACCGGGGTGCAACTAATGAAAAACTGTTTTTT.